This TCR beta chain comes out of a study of vaccination and CD4 T cells after COVID-19. Study as a whole: Six males and four females constituted the convalescent cohort, two of whom were Hispanic. Two doses of either BNT162b2 or mRNA-1273 vaccine went to participants. Study results and caveats: The study found median SARS-CoV-2-reactive clonotypes rising from 21 to 38, not significantly.

The treatment here: approximately nine-day PBMC culture with coronavirus spike peptide pools or control peptides (ViraFEST assay). The Oncomine TCR Beta short-read assay was applied to DNA of cultured CD4+ T cells. The source of extracted genomic DNA was cultured CD4+ T cells. TCRdb fed the PCR reads into MiXCR, producing one record per CDR3 protein. The table includes 13,000 to 15,000 distinct CDR3 sequences, about 35% detected once. V was pared by 6 bases and J by 5 bases, with 6 bases of the junction left unmatched. The CDR3 spans 14 residues. As to this clonotype: No antigen is known for it.

Input material: cultured CD4+ T cells from blood. The chain recombines TRBV12-3 or TRBV12-4 with TRBJ2-4; 8 positions agree with TRBD1. The clonotype comes from a human donor with COVID-19. The CDR3 DNA reads as TGTGCCAGCAGGACGACAGGGGTGGAAAACATTCAGTACTTC. Its protein is CASRTTGVENIQYF.